The clone carrying this TCR beta chain was seen just once. The antigen remains undetermined. The template was genomic DNA from peripheral blood, not RNA. The CDR3 extends over 15 amino acids. Unmatched junction bases numbered 5, after V lost 5 bases and J lost 1 base. The germline V gene has CDR1 SNHLY and CDR2 FYNNEI. A mixed TRB-A/B primer pool amplified rearranged TRB by multiplex touch-down PCR. TCRdb itself ran the multiplex PCR reads through MiXCR, one entry per CDR3 protein. The sample lists over 800 distinct CDR3 sequences, roughly 60% occurring once. This entry comes from a study of T cell repertoires in aging, cancer and after chemotherapy. Study-level background: Paired samples before and after chemotherapy came from glioblastoma patients receiving temozolomide-based therapy. Points from the study as a whole: Compared with age-matched healthy donors, untreated hematological or solid cancer patients showed higher blood TCR clonality. In each cancer cohort, median generation probability increased across chemotherapy, suggesting thymic output rebounded.

The TCR sequence derives from a human donor with a solid tumor. This chain connects TRBV2 to TRBJ2-1, with TRBD2 identical over 7 bases. Specimen: blood. DNA for the CDR3: TGTGCCAGCAGTCCTAGCGGAAATTCCTACAATGAGCAGTTCTTC. Protein product: CASSPSGNSYNEQFF.